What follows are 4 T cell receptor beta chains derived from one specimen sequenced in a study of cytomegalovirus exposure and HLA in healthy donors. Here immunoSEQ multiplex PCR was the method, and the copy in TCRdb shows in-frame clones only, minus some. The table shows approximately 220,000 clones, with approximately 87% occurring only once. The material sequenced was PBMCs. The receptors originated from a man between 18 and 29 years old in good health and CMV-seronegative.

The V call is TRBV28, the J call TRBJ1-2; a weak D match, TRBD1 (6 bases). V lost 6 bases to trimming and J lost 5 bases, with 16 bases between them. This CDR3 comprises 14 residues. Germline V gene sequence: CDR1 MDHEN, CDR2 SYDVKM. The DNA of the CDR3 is TGTGCCAGCAGCCCTCCCCAACAGGGTTATGGCTACACCTTC. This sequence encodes CASSPPQQGYGYTF.

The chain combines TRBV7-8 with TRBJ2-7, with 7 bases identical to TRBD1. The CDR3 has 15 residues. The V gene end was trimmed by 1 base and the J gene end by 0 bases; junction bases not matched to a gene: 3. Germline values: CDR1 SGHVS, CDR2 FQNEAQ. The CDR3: CASSLGSGGSYEQYF. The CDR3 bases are TGTGCCAGCAGCTTAGGGTCAGGGGGCTCCTACGAGCAGTACTTC.

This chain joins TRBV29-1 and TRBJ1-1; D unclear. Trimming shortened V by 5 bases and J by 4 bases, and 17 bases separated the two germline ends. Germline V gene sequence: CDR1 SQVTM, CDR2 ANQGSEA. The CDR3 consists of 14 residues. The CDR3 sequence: CSVCGGEAATEAFF. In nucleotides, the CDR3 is TGCAGCGTTTGCGGAGGTGAGGCAGCCACTGAAGCTTTCTTT.

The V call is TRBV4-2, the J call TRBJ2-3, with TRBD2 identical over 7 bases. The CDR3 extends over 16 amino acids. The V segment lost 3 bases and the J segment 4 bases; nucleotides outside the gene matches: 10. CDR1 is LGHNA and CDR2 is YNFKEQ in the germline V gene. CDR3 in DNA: TGTGCCAGCAGCCACAAAGCGACTAGCTTCCCAGATACGCAGTATTTT. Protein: CASSHKATSFPDTQYF.